Sequencing of this TCR beta chain was carried out in a study of shared clonotypes between healthy human individuals (dated by TCRdb to 2019 to 2021). Concerning the study at large: The cohort comprised a couple of women and a few men aged 18 to 49 years. Libraries were prepared and TCR repertoires were sequenced by different laboratories using diverse techniques, in order to increase sequencing depth and limit assay-specific biases. For each donor, CD4 naive and CD4 memory were each run on three plates, CD8 naive on two plates, and CD8 memory on one plate. To estimate repertoire size and how much clonotypes are shared between individuals, the study performed deep sequencing of blood TCR repertoires from a handful of healthy adults. Leukapheresis yielded between about 0.94 and 9.5 billion PBMCs per donor. What the research found in general, with its limitations: Incomplete sequencing was indicated by rarefaction of sorted-subset datasets, despite the large sequencing depth. Pairwise subsampling led to the expectation that sequencing depth would affect the degree of clonotype sharing among donors. Sharing across a few donors was observed for around 5% of naive CD4, over 3% of naive CD8, 2% to 2.5% of memory CD4, and around 0.42% of memory CD8 clonotypes. Sampling was restricted to blood, and TCR repertoires in tissues likely differ from the TCR repertoires found in blood. Naive subsets generally had larger estimated clonotype richness than memory subsets did. Higher generation probabilities were observed for clonotypes shared by all four sorted-subset donors than for non-shared clonotypes. The small number of donors limited the genetic and exposure-history diversity represented.

CDR1 and CDR2, per the germline V gene, are SQVTM and ANQGSEA. The CDR3 starts with the cysteine, ends with the phenylalanine, and has 12 residues. Just CDR3 DNA is preserved here, 36 bases in frame from base 1. Cut back by 2 bases and 4 bases, the V and J ends lie 6 bases apart. Note on this clone: Its recognized antigen is unknown. No clone much larger than this one lies a single base away; base qualities are absent.

Using the deep immunoSEQ assay, TCR CDR3 regions were amplified from genomic DNA by multiplex PCR. For each cell subset, the extracted genomic DNA was distributed evenly across all wells of several immunoSEQ 96-well plates, and each plate served as one replicate. Each replicate PCR for sorted subsets received approximately 220 ng genomic DNA, equal to tens of thousands of T cell genomes. Purified libraries were quantified with a Qubit 3.0 fluorometer, sized on a Bioanalyzer 2100, and re-quantified with the KAPA Library Quantification kit. Every immunoSEQ 96-well plate was sequenced on a separate single-read 150-cycle Illumina NextSeq 550 flow cell. Turning to the authors' computational methods: The immunoSEQ output contained only junctional sequences without quality scores, so filtering could not match that applied to full-length reads. To assign V/J genes and CDR3, sequences were annotated against IMGT germline references using PyIR, a Python wrapper for IgBLAST v1.9. Any read was removed if the V/J assignment was weak (E-value above 1e-6), the CDR3 was missing, or the read contained stop codons, out-of-frame junctions, or ambiguous translated residues. V3J clonotypes were defined as sequences sharing an identical inferred V gene, J gene, and CDR3 amino acid sequence. The percentage overlap between two repertoires was calculated by dividing the number of shared unique clonotypes by the size of the smaller repertoire. Three approaches were used to assess repertoire richness: RTK rarefaction, the Chao1 estimator, and Recon v2.1 estimates of unobserved clonotypes. Generation probabilities were computed with OLGA for all TCRbeta clonotypes obtained by the gDNA method from a handful of donors. This immuneACCESS table, as held by TCRdb, lists in-frame sequences with V and J called but not all clones. Of the missing ones, under half trace to an unresolved V gene in checked studies; the others have no known cause. The D gene and trimming were derived from the DNA, and the V and J assignments and clone size from that table. The sample table lists approximately 1,500,000 clones, around 95% of them with a count of one. The ten most abundant clones make up about 1% of the sample.

The donors were healthy, HIV-negative adults who had no recently reported acute infections or vaccinations. All donors were Caucasian adults living in Nashville, Tennessee, USA. CD4+ T cells were enriched by magnetic negative selection, after which naive cells were positively selected on CD45RA and the negative fraction was taken as the memory subset. Blood was collected by leukapheresis, and PBMCs were isolated by Ficoll-Histopaque density gradient centrifugation and then cryopreserved in liquid nitrogen vapor phase. Analytical flow cytometry was used to check the purity and quantity of every magnetically sorted T cell population. From each sorted fraction, genomic DNA was isolated and quantified by UV absorbance on a Nanodrop 2000c.

This sequence originates from a man aged 25-45 years in good health. The rearrangement combines TRBV29-1 with TRBJ2-1; no D segment can be confidently identified. Sequenced: naive CD4+ T cells sorted from blood. The cell subset or site label here, explained by the study, means: CD45RA+ positively selected. CDR3 protein: CSVETTYNEQFF. The nucleotides read TGCAGCGTTGAAACGACTTACAATGAGCAGTTCTTC.